Below are 27 T cell receptor beta chains sequenced from a single sample in a study of cytomegalovirus exposure and HLA in healthy donors. Primers included in the PCR were 60 Vbeta and 13 Jbeta primers. Repertoires were generated with immunoSEQ multiplex PCR, while TCRdb's copy carries only in-frame clones and drops some. The data contain 180,000 or so clones, roughly 82% of them singletons. Material for sequencing was PBMCs. These receptors all stem from a man in his forties or fifties in good health and CMV-seronegative.

The chain couples TRBV27 to TRBJ1-2; D remains unclear. This CDR3 is 13 amino acids long. V lost 0 bases, J lost 8 bases, and 10 bases lay in between. Looked up from germline, CDR1 is MNHEY and CDR2 is SMNVEV (reference sequence). For the CDR3, the DNA is TGTGCCAGCAGTTTATCGTGGGGAGGCGGCTACACCTTC. This codes for CASSLSWGGGYTF.

A single count supports this clone. The genes are TRBV7-2 and TRBJ2-5, with a tentative D call TRBD2 (6 bases). Trimming removed 1 base from V and 11 bases from J, with 14 bases in between. The germline V gene has CDR1 SGHTA and CDR2 FQGNSA. The CDR3 loop spans 13 amino acids. CDR3 region: CASSLDPPREQYF. The CDR3 DNA reads as TGTGCCAGCAGCTTAGACCCTCCCCGGGAGCAGTACTTC.

The chain joins TRBV30 to TRBJ2-5; 8 positions agree with TRBD2. Judging by the DNA end, TRBJ2-7 fits better; the J call may be wrong. Germline loops: CDR1 GTSNPN, CDR2 SVGIG (reference sequence). The CDR3 extends over 14 amino acids. CDR3 protein: CAWSVSLAAYEQYF. DNA for the CDR3: TGTGCCTGGAGTGTATCACTAGCGGCCTACGAGCAGTACTTC.

The chain employs TRBV28 and TRBJ1-1; D gene uncertain. The CDR3 has 13 residues. Germline CDR1 and CDR2: MDHEN and SYDVKM. V dropped 6 bases and J dropped 0 bases, with 8 bases sitting between them. CDR3: CASSSLMNTEAFF. In DNA form, the CDR3 reads TGTGCCAGCAGCTCACTCATGAACACTGAAGCTTTCTTT.

This chain links TRBV6-5 with TRBJ1-2; weak D call: TRBD1 (6 bases). The CDR3 has 12 residues. With 6 bases removed from V and 8 bases from J, the gap between germline ends came to 13 bases. Germline V gene sequence: CDR1 MNHEY, CDR2 SVGAGI. CDR3 in DNA: TGTGCCAGCAGCGGACCAACAGGGGGCTACACCTTC. Its translation: CASSGPTGGYTF.

The rearrangement uses TRBV28 and TRBJ2-7; TRBD1 aligns across 10 bases. Germline CDR1 and CDR2: MDHEN and SYDVKM. V was pared by 6 bases and J by 4 bases, with 6 bases of the junction left unmatched. The CDR3 is made up of 14 amino acids. The CDR3 region is CASRTGQGQYEQYF. Here the CDR3 DNA reads TGTGCCAGCAGGACGGGACAGGGGCAATACGAGCAGTACTTC.

The chain uses TRBV7-9 and TRBJ1-6; 7 bases are shared with TRBD1. The CDR3 has 14 amino acids. V gave up 3 bases and J gave up 9 bases; unmatched junction bases: 5. The germline CDR1 and CDR2 sequences are SEHNR and FQNEAQ (reference sequence). Here the CDR3 reads CASSFGTAGSPLHF. CDR3 DNA: TGTGCCAGCAGCTTCGGGACAGCAGGTTCACCCCTCCACTTT.

The V call is TRBV19, the J call TRBJ1-5; D may be TRBD1 (6 bases). Deletions cut 8 bases from V and 3 bases from J, with 17 bases between. The CDR3 runs to 15 residues. Looked up from germline, CDR1 is LNHDA and CDR2 is SQIVND (reference sequence). The DNA of the CDR3 is TGTGCCAGTGGAAACAGGGACGGAGTCAATCAGCCCCAGCATTTT. Protein product: CASGNRDGVNQPQHF.

CDR3 coding DNA: TGCGCCAGCAGCCAAGTTGCCCAGGGGGGAGAGACCCAGTACTTC. Protein: CASSQVAQGGETQYF. This chain connects TRBV4-3 to TRBJ2-5, with D perhaps TRBD1 (7 bases). The germline V and J ends were trimmed by 1 base and 4 bases, with 13 bases remaining between them. Germline V CDR1 and CDR2: LGHNA, YSLEER. The CDR3 spans 15 residues.

As to this clone: A junction boundary mismatches the germline segment, possibly from a read error. The V call is TRBV28, the J call TRBJ1-5; maybe TRBD1 (5 bases). The germline V gene has CDR1 MDHEN and CDR2 SYDVKM. The CDR3 is made up of 15 amino acids. The CDR3 DNA sequence: TGTGCCAGCAGTACGGGGACGGCGGGATATCAGTCCCAGCATTTT. Amino acid sequence: CASSTGTAGYQSQHF. Combining the CDR3 with reference TRBV28 and TRBJ1-5 gives the whole variable domain DVKVTQSSRYLVKRTGEKVFLECVQDMDHENMFWYRQDPGLGLRLIYFSYDVKMKEKGDIPEGYSVSREKKERFSLILESASTNQTSMYLCASSTGTAGYQSQHFGDGTRLSIL.

The chain employs TRBV6-1 and TRBJ1-5, with TRBD1 matching over 7 bases. The CDR3 totals 15 residues. V gave up 2 bases and J gave up 7 bases; unmatched junction bases: 8. Germline V gives CDR1 MNHNS, CDR2 SASEGT. The CDR3: CASSEIEGAGQPQHF. CDR3 nucleotides: TGTGCCAGCAGTGAAATAGAGGGGGCAGGGCAGCCCCAGCATTTT.

This clone has more than one count but fewer than ten. The gene calls are TRBV28 and TRBJ1-2, with D possibly TRBD1 on 6 matching bases. This CDR3 contains 14 residues. Germline lookup yields CDR1 MDHEN and CDR2 SYDVKM. V dropped 6 bases and J dropped 2 bases, with 13 bases sitting between them. The CDR3 nucleotides are TGTGCCAGCAGGCGGACAGCCACCAACTATGGCTACACCTTC. It translates to CASRRTATNYGYTF.

This chain uses TRBV4-1 with TRBJ2-7; the D gene is possibly TRBD2 (6 bases). Germline lookup yields CDR1 MGHRA and CDR2 YSYEKL. This CDR3 spans 18 amino acids. V was shortened by 3 bases and J by 3 bases, with 24 bases between the two germline ends. The CDR3 region is CASSQDLLGLYLHYEQYF. The CDR3 nucleotides read TGCGCCAGCAGCCAGGATCTATTGGGACTTTACCTTCACTACGAGCAGTACTTC.

The chain joins TRBV2 to TRBJ1-5; possibly TRBD1 for D (5 bases). Germline values: CDR1 SNHLY, CDR2 FYNNEI. The CDR3 is 15 residues long. V was cut by 7 bases and J by 2 bases, with 15 bases left in between. DNA of the CDR3: TGTGCCAGCACCGCGGGGGAACCACGCAATCAGCCCCAGCATTTT. Its protein product is CASTAGEPRNQPQHF. The variable domain in full, completed from reference TRBV2 and TRBJ1-5, reads EPEVTQTPSHQVTQMGQEVILRCVPISNHLYFYWYRQILGQKVEFLVSFYNNEISEKSEIFDDQFSVERPDGSNFTLKIRSTKLEDSAMYFCASTAGEPRNQPQHFGDGTRLSIL.

J is TRBJ1-2 and V is TRBV5-1; 10 bases match TRBD1. The length of the CDR3 is 15 residues. CDR1 is SGHRS, CDR2 YFSETQ, per germline. Trimming took 4 bases from V and 7 from J; bases not matched to a gene: 10. The CDR3 is CASSERTGGSGGYTF. CDR3 bases: TGCGCCAGCAGCGAGAGGACAGGGGGATCTGGTGGCTACACCTTC.

This clone was counted only a few times. The chain carries TRBV28 and TRBJ2-1; 7 positions agree with TRBD2. The CDR3 sequence is 14 residues long. The trim removed 6 bases at V and 9 bases at J, leaving 11 bases unmatched. Germline values: CDR1 MDHEN, CDR2 SYDVKM. CDR3 sequence reads: CASSEPGLRGEQFF. CDR3 nucleotides: TGTGCCAGCAGCGAACCGGGACTACGGGGTGAGCAGTTCTTC.

The rearrangement uses TRBV15 and TRBJ1-2; 12 nucleotides agree with TRBD1. The CDR3 is 16 amino acids. CDR1 and CDR2 (germline): LNHNV, YYDKDF (reference sequence). V lost 0 bases, J lost 8 bases, and 7 bases stayed unmatched. CDR3 sequence reads: CATSRDRGTGGDGYTF. The CDR3 nucleotides read TGTGCCACCAGCAGAGATCGAGGGACAGGGGGCGACGGCTACACCTTC.

A remark on this clone: The junction departs from the called germline gene at one end, perhaps through a read error. The chain links TRBV6-1 to TRBJ2-1, with D maybe TRBD2 (5 bases). Germline-derived CDR1 and CDR2 are MNHNS and SASEGT. The CDR3 is 15 residues long. The CDR3 loop is CASTSGSGSYNEQLF. CDR3 in DNA: TGTGCCAGCACCTCGGGGAGTGGGTCATACAATGAGCAGCTCTTC.

The chain joins TRBV27 to TRBJ1-2; 9 bases line up with TRBD1. With V trimmed by 6 bases and J by 5 bases, 4 bases remained unmatched. The germline V gene encodes CDR1 MNHEY and CDR2 SMNVEV (reference sequence). This CDR3 is built from 13 residues. Here the CDR3 DNA reads TGTGCCAGCAGCCGGACAGGGGAATATGGCTACACCTTC. It specifies CASSRTGEYGYTF.

The V and J genes are TRBV2 and TRBJ2-7; D gene unclear. The CDR3 contains 11 residues. Trimming shortened V by 8 bases and J by 0 bases, and 5 bases separated the two germline ends. Germline V gene data show CDR1 as SNHLY and CDR2 as FYNNEI. CDR3 nucleotide sequence: TGTGCCAGCGGTAGCTCCTACGAGCAGTACTTC. Its protein product is CASGSSYEQYF.

The V and J genes are TRBV19 and TRBJ1-1; tentative D call: TRBD1 (6 bases). The CDR3 extends over 15 amino acids. CDR1 is LNHDA and CDR2 is SQIVND in the germline V gene (reference sequence). Trimming cost V 7 bases and J 5 bases, with 20 bases left between them. CDR3 sequence reads: CASNSGRGLGTEAFF. The CDR3 DNA sequence: TGTGCCAGTAATTCGGGTAGGGGGTTAGGGACTGAAGCTTTCTTT. Filled out from reference TRBV19 and TRBJ1-1, the complete variable domain reads DGGITQSPKYLFRKEGQNVTLSCEQNLNHDAMYWYRQDPGQGLRLIYYSQIVNDFQKGDIAEGYSVSREKKESFPLTVTSAQKNPTAFYLCASNSGRGLGTEAFFGQGTRLTVV.

The rearrangement uses TRBV9 and TRBJ2-3; 8 positions agree with TRBD2. J was trimmed by 1 base and V by 2 bases; bases with no gene match: 6. CDR3 size: 16 residues. From germline, CDR1 is SGDLS and CDR2 YYNGEE. This chain's CDR3 is CASSVPPAGGTDTQYF. As DNA, the CDR3 is TGTGCCAGCAGCGTCCCGCCAGCGGGGGGCACAGATACGCAGTATTTT.

This rearrangement joins TRBV19 to TRBJ2-7, with 8 bases that match TRBD1. The V segment lost 2 bases and the J segment 5 bases; nucleotides outside the gene matches: 8. The CDR3 loop spans 15 amino acids. From germline, CDR1 is LNHDA and CDR2 SQIVND (reference sequence). The CDR3 DNA reads as TGTGCCAGTAGTATAATGTGGACAGGGCCCCACGAGCAGTACTTC. Protein product: CASSIMWTGPHEQYF.

Notes on this clone: The identical CDR3 is also encoded by other nucleotide sequences in the sample. This chain uses TRBV7-2 with TRBJ1-1, with TRBD1 matching over 7 bases. J lost 4 bases, V lost 2 bases, and 4 bases had no gene match. The CDR3 contains 14 residues. Germline values: CDR1 SGHTA, CDR2 FQGNSA. CDR3 bases: TGTGCCAGCAGCTTATCGACAGGGACCACTGAAGCTTTCTTT. The encoded protein is CASSLSTGTTEAFF.

The chain employs TRBV4-2 and TRBJ2-7; 8 bases are shared with TRBD1. This CDR3 has 15 amino acids. V trimming: 2 bases; J trimming: 0 bases; junction bases outside the gene matches: 3. The germline CDR1 and CDR2 sequences are LGHNA and YNFKEQ. As DNA, the CDR3 is TGTGCCAGCAGCCAATCTGACAGGGGCTCCTACGAGCAGTACTTC. This encodes CASSQSDRGSYEQYF.

This chain connects TRBV5-6 to TRBJ2-5; 7 bases match TRBD1. The V gene's germline CDR1 is SGHDT and CDR2 YYEEEE. There are 12 residues in the CDR3. Trimming at V came to 5 bases and at J to 2 bases, leaving 0 bases not matched to a gene. Here the CDR3 reads CASRGQQETQYF. CDR3 DNA: TGTGCCAGCAGGGGACAGCAAGAGACCCAGTACTTC.

The chain couples TRBV10-3 to TRBJ2-5; D remains unclear. The germline V gene has CDR1 ENHRY and CDR2 SYGVKD. This CDR3 region has 12 residues. V was cut by 6 bases and J by 1 base, with 6 bases left in between. CDR3 nucleotides: TGTGCCATCAGCCCTACCCAAGAGACCCAGTACTTC. As protein: CAISPTQETQYF.